This TCR beta chain was identified in a study of T cells after yellow fever vaccination. Overall study results and limits: Researchers report a weaker secondary response that nonetheless peaked faster, day 5 versus 15.

V lost 0 bases to trimming and J lost 9 bases; unmatched junction nucleotides: 7. Germline CDR1 GTSNPN, CDR2 SVGIG (reference sequence). The CDR3 extends over 14 amino acids. One entry per CDR3 protein results from TCRdb running MiXCR on the 5' RACE reads. The sample gives approximately 300,000 distinct CDR3 sequences, 8.7% of which show up once; 18% is in the top ten. For this clonotype: Its cognate antigen is unknown.

The sequencing here drew on PBMCs, taken on the day of the first yellow fever vaccination. V usage is TRBV30 and J usage is TRBJ2-1, with 8 nucleotides matching TRBD2. The clonotype was recovered from a man between 18 and 35 years old who received the YFV17D yellow fever vaccine. In DNA form, the CDR3 reads TGTGCCTGGAGTGTCGTTCCGGGGGGGTTTGAGCAGTTCTTC. Translated, it gives CAWSVVPGGFEQFF.